Listed below are T cell receptor beta chains from one sample, sequenced in a study of T-cell reconstitution after alpha-beta-depleted transplantation in children. A single record per CDR3 protein comes from TCRdb applying MiXCR to the PCR reads. This table holds approximately 340,000 distinct CDR3 sequences, 10% found once. Sequences were derived from PBMCs from the stem cell graft donor, sampled from the stem cell graft. The source is a human donor who donated a stem cell graft to a child with acute lymphoblastic leukemia. CDR3s include the opening cysteine and the closing phenylalanine or tryptophan. A D gene is named only where the DNA matches it firmly. Size values are once, few and many counts, or a class for expanded clones, and some rows have none.

CASSLSKGRNTIYF,TGTGCCAGCAGTCTATCGAAAGGCAGAAACACCATATATTTT,TRBJ1-3,few,TRBV28,NA
CASSWTGATLNTEAFF,TGCGCCAGCAGCTGGACAGGGGCCACCTTGAACACTGAAGCTTTCTTT,TRBJ1-1,NA,TRBV5-1,TRBD1
CASSRQGADTQYF,TGTGCCAGCAGCCGCCAGGGGGCTGATACGCAGTATTTT,TRBJ2-3,NA,TRBV3-1,TRBD1
CSASRAFQETQYF,TGCAGCGCGAGCCGGGCCTTCCAAGAGACCCAGTACTTC,TRBJ2-5,many,TRBV29-1,NA
CSAPRTGIQETQYF,TGCAGTGCTCCACGGACGGGAATTCAAGAGACCCAGTACTTC,TRBJ2-5,NA,TRBV20-1,NA
CASSQGATTGGSEQFF,TGCGCCAGCAGCCAAGGGGCGACGACGGGAGGGTCTGAGCAGTTCTTC,TRBJ2-1,many,TRBV4-1,TRBD2
CASSLELATDTQYF,TGTGCCAGCAGCTTAGAACTAGCCACAGATACGCAGTATTTT,TRBJ2-3,many,TRBV7-2,NA
CASSARLASYNEQFF,TGTGCCAGCAGTGCCCGACTAGCGAGCTACAATGAGCAGTTCTTC,TRBJ2-1,many,TRBV6-1,TRBD2
CASSLLTPGEGYEQYF,TGCGCCAGCAGCTTGTTGACCCCAGGGGAAGGCTACGAGCAGTACTTC,TRBJ2-7,NA,TRBV5-1,NA
CASSPLQLYEQYF,TGTGCCAGCAGTCCGTTGCAGCTCTACGAGCAGTACTTC,TRBJ2-7,many,TRBV28,NA
CASSFLRWTSGSGGSYNEQFF,TGTGCCAGCAGTTTTCTCCGCTGGACTAGCGGATCCGGCGGCTCCTACAATGAGCAGTTCTTC,TRBJ2-1,many,TRBV12-3/TRBV12-4,TRBD2
CASSRRSGGSVAYEQYF,TGCGCCAGCAGCCGGAGGTCAGGCGGGAGCGTGGCCTACGAGCAGTACTTC,TRBJ2-7,few,TRBV5-1,TRBD2
CSAERLAGGPGETQYF,TGCAGTGCTGAAAGGCTAGCGGGAGGGCCCGGAGAGACCCAGTACTTC,TRBJ2-5,many,TRBV20-1,TRBD2
CASNPQGGGDYGYTF,TGTGCCAGCAACCCACAAGGGGGCGGCGACTATGGCTACACCTTC,TRBJ1-2,NA,TRBV6-1,TRBD1
CAWRGVSGSPYNEQFF,TGTGCCTGGAGAGGGGTTAGCGGGAGCCCCTACAATGAGCAGTTCTTC,TRBJ2-1,NA,TRBV30,TRBD2
CASSQAPFTHEQYF,TGCGCCAGCAGCCAAGCCCCTTTCACCCACGAGCAGTACTTC,TRBJ2-7,many,TRBV4-1,NA
CASSSVREGGHNEQFF,TGCGCCAGCAGCTCCGTTCGGGAGGGTGGCCACAATGAGCAGTTCTTC,TRBJ2-1,NA,TRBV5-1,TRBD2
CASSQDAGYTF,TGTGCCAGCAGCCAAGATGCGGGCTACACCTTC,TRBJ1-2,NA,TRBV7-2,NA
CASSYRGERYNEQFF,TGTGCCAGCAGTTATCGGGGGGAGCGCTACAATGAGCAGTTCTTC,TRBJ2-1,few,TRBV6-5,TRBD2
CASSFERLAPGETQYF,TGTGCCAGCAGCTTTGAGAGACTAGCGCCCGGGGAGACCCAGTACTTC,TRBJ2-5,NA,TRBV5-4,TRBD2
CASSPRDTFMNTEAFF,TGTGCCAGCAGTCCCCGGGACACCTTCATGAACACTGAAGCTTTCTTT,TRBJ1-1,few,TRBV27,NA
CASSLTPEIYEQYF,TGTGCCAGCAGCTTAACCCCAGAGATCTACGAGCAGTACTTC,TRBJ2-7,many,TRBV7-9,NA
CASSPQLDRGNSPLHF,TGTGCCAGCTCACCACAGCTGGACAGGGGTAATTCACCCCTCCACTTT,TRBJ1-6,few,TRBV18,TRBD1
CASSPTSGTEAYEQYF,TGTGCCAGCAGCCCCACTTCCGGGACAGAGGCCTACGAGCAGTACTTC,TRBJ2-7,NA,TRBV5-6,TRBD1
CASSPLERGADEKLFF,TGCGCCAGCAGCCCTTTAGAAAGGGGGGCTGATGAAAAACTGTTTTTT,TRBJ1-4,few,TRBV4-1,NA
CASSVGPSSYEQYF,TGTGCCAGCAGCGTAGGCCCCAGCTCCTACGAGCAGTACTTC,TRBJ2-7,NA,TRBV9,NA
CASSRQVDYGYTF,TGTGCCAGCAGCCGACAGGTGGACTATGGCTACACCTTC,TRBJ1-2,few,TRBV7-9,NA
CSVGGGLAGSEQYF,TGCAGCGTGGGGGGTGGACTAGCGGGATCCGAGCAGTACTTC,TRBJ2-7,NA,TRBV29-1,TRBD2
CSAPTQGANQPQHF,TGCAGTGCTCCAACTCAGGGGGCCAATCAGCCCCAGCATTTT,TRBJ1-5,few,TRBV20-1,TRBD1
CATSRGGGRDYNEQFF,TGTGCCACCAGCAGAGGGGGGGGGAGGGATTACAATGAGCAGTTCTTC,TRBJ2-1,NA,TRBV15,TRBD2
CSARLPGQGANEQFF,TGCAGTGCGAGGCTACCGGGACAGGGGGCAAATGAGCAGTTCTTC,TRBJ2-1,few,TRBV20-1,TRBD1
CSARRLVFNEQYF,TGCAGTGCCAGAAGGCTAGTATTCAACGAGCAGTACTTC,TRBJ2-7,NA,TRBV20-1,NA
CASSTDQELNYEQYF,TGTGCCAGCAGCACCGACCAGGAGCTTAACTACGAGCAGTACTTC,TRBJ2-7,few,TRBV7-3,NA
CASSVGPGVPDEQFF,TGTGCCAGCAGCGTAGGTCCAGGAGTGCCCGATGAGCAGTTCTTC,TRBJ2-1,few,TRBV9,NA
CASSLRLYGYTF,TGTGCCAGCAGTTTAAGATTGTATGGCTACACCTTC,TRBJ1-2,NA,TRBV12-3/TRBV12-4,NA
CASSQYPDPSTDTQYF,TGCGCCAGCAGCCAATACCCGGACCCTAGCACAGATACGCAGTATTTT,TRBJ2-3,few,TRBV4-1,NA
CASSRVAGGPYNEQFF,TGTGCCAGCAGCCGGGTGGCGGGAGGGCCCTACAATGAGCAGTTCTTC,TRBJ2-1,NA,TRBV6-2/TRBV6-3,TRBD2
CASSPRGGTDTQYF,TGTGCCAGCAGCCCGCGGGGGGGCACAGATACGCAGTATTTT,TRBJ2-3,many,TRBV7-2,TRBD2
CASSSDPTNNQPQHF,TGTGCCAGCAGTTCCGACCCTACAAATAATCAGCCCCAGCATTTT,TRBJ1-5,NA,TRBV5-5,NA
CASSLARTSGSLREQFF,TGTGCCAGCAGCTTAGCTAGGACTAGCGGGAGCCTCCGTGAGCAGTTCTTC,TRBJ2-1,few,TRBV7-8,TRBD2
CASSFRRGRADTQYF,TGTGCCAGCAGCTTCCGGCGGGGGAGGGCGGATACGCAGTATTTT,TRBJ2-3,few,TRBV7-2,TRBD2
CASSEGVGVQPQHF,TGTGCCAGCAGTGAAGGCGTGGGGGTTCAGCCCCAGCATTTT,TRBJ1-5,few,TRBV2,NA
CASSFGGDSYEQYF,TGTGCCAGCAGCTTTGGAGGTGACTCCTACGAGCAGTACTTC,TRBJ2-7,few,TRBV5-6,NA
CASSSGGGPRGINEQFF,TGCGCCAGCAGCTCTGGGGGGGGGCCACGGGGAATTAATGAGCAGTTCTTC,TRBJ2-1,NA,TRBV5-1,NA
CASSYPSEQYF,TGTGCCAGCAGTTACCCTTCTGAGCAGTACTTC,TRBJ2-7,NA,TRBV6-2/TRBV6-3,NA
CASSQVRGSGRVYNEQFF,TGTGCCAGCAGCCAAGTAAGGGGCAGCGGGAGGGTTTACAATGAGCAGTTCTTC,TRBJ2-1,few,TRBV3-1,TRBD2
CASSRLAGGWDNEQFF,TGCGCCAGCAGCCGACTAGCGGGAGGTTGGGACAATGAGCAGTTCTTC,TRBJ2-1,NA,TRBV5-1,TRBD2
CATSTRSSGANVLTF,TGTGCCACCAGCACCCGTAGCTCTGGGGCCAACGTCCTGACTTTC,TRBJ2-6,few,TRBV15,NA
CASSFIRGLEQYF,TGTGCCAGCAGTTTCATCCGGGGTCTCGAGCAGTACTTC,TRBJ2-7,many,TRBV27,NA
CASSPGLQRTYQETQYF,TGTGCCAGCAGCCCGGGACTACAACGCACGTACCAAGAGACCCAGTACTTC,TRBJ2-5,few,TRBV5-5,TRBD2
CASIPRDGFGVGQFF,TGTGCCAGCATCCCTCGAGATGGGTTTGGCGTCGGGCAGTTCTTC,TRBJ2-1,few,TRBV12-3/TRBV12-4,NA